The sequence of this T cell receptor (beta chain) was determined in a study of T-cell reconstitution after alpha-beta-depleted transplantation in children. V dropped 6 bases and J dropped 4 bases, with 16 bases sitting between them. CDR1 and CDR2 from the germline V gene are MDHEN and SYDVKM. The CDR3 spans 16 residues. This clonotype was observed a handful of times. A library of TCRbeta sequences, prepared with unique molecular identifiers, was generated. TCRdb used MiXCR to reprocess the PCR reads, holding one entry per CDR3 protein. The data hold about 50,000 distinct CDR3 sequences, with over 4.5% observed a single time.

The source was PBMCs, mostly from graft donor cells, collected 60 days after TCRalphabeta/CD19-depleted stem cell transplant. This chain links TRBV28 with TRBJ1-6; perhaps TRBD1 as D (5 bases). This TCR came from a female patient aged 2-9 years who had a stem cell transplant for aplastic anemia, so the T cells may come from the graft donor. The CDR3 reads CASRLSVTVYNSPLHF. DNA for the CDR3: TGTGCCAGCAGACTAAGCGTGACAGTTTATAATTCACCCCTCCACTTT.